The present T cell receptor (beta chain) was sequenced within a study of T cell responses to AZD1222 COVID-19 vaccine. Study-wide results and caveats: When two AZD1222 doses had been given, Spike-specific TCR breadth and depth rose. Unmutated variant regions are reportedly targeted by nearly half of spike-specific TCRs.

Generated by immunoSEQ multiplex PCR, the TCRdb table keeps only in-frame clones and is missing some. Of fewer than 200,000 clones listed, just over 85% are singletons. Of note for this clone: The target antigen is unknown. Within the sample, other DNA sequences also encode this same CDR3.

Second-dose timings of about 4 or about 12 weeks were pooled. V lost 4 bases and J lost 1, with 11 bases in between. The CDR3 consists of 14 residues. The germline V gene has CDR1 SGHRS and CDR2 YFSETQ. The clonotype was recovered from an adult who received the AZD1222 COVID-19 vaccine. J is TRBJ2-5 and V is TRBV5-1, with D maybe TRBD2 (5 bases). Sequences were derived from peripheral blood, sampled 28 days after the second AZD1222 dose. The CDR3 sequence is CASSPPGSQETQYF. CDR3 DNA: TGCGCCAGCAGCCCACCGGGATCCCAAGAGACCCAGTACTTC. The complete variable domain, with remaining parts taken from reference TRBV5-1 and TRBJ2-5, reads KAGVTQTPRYLIKTRGQQVTLSCSPISGHRSVSWYQQTPGQGLQFLFEYFSETQRNKGNFPGRFSGRQFSNSRSEMNVSTLELGDSALYLCASSPPGSQETQYFGPGTRLLVL.